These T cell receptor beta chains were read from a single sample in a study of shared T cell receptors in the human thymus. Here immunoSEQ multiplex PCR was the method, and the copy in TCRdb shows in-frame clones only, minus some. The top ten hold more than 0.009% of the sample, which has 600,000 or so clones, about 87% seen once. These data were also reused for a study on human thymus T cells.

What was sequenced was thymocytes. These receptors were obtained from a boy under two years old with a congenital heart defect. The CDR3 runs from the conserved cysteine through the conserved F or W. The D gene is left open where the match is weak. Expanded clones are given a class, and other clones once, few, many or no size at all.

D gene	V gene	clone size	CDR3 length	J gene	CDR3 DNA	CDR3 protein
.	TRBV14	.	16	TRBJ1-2	TGTGCCAGCAGTGGGGGCAGGCCAGGAAAAGTCTATGGCTACACCTTC	CASSGGRPGKVYGYTF
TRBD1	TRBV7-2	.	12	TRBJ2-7	TGTGCCAGCAGCTCAACAGGGGACGGGGAGTACTTC	CASSSTGDGEYF
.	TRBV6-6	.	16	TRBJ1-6	TGTGCCAGCAGTGCTCGACAGAGCTCCTATAATTCACCCCTCCACTTT	CASSARQSSYNSPLHF
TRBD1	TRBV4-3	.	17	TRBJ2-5	TGCGCCAGCAGCCAAGGTGGCAATGGACAGGTCAAAGAGACCCAGTACTTC	CASSQGGNGQVKETQYF
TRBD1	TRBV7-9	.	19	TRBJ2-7	TGTGCCAGCAGCCGCTTCCGCCGGGACAGGGTGAAGGAAGGCTACGAGCAGTACTTC	CASSRFRRDRVKEGYEQYF
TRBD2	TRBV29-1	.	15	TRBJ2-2	TGCAGCGTTGATGCCGTCGAGGGAGGGAAAGAGGAGCTGTTTTTT	CSVDAVEGGKEELFF
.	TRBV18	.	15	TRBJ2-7	TGTGCCAGCTCGCCAAGGAGGGGGGGTTGCGACGAGCAGTACTTC	CASSPRRGGCDEQYF
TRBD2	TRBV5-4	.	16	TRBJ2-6	TGTGCCAGCAGGACAACTAGCGGGACCGGGGCCAACGTCCTGACTTTC	CASRTTSGTGANVLTF
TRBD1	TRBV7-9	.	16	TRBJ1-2	TGTGCCAGCAGCTTAGCCCGCAGGGGGGCCCTCTATGGCTACACCTTC	CASSLARRGALYGYTF
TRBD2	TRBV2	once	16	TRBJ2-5	TGTGCCAGCAGTGAAACGAGACTAGCGGGGGGTGAGACCCAGTACTTC	CASSETRLAGGETQYF